The next 9 T cell receptor beta chains were all read from a single sample in a study of T cell changes during pregnancy in multiple sclerosis. The method was immunoSEQ multiplex PCR; TCRdb's version includes in-frame clones alone and lacks a portion of them. The table has 52,000 or so clones, 75% to 90% seen once. The input for sequencing was CD4+ T cells from peripheral blood mononuclear cells, taken in the first trimester of pregnancy. These receptors were taken from a female donor with multiple sclerosis, enrolled in a pregnancy study.

Details on this clone: A read error may account for a junction end that differs from germline. The V call is TRBV6-6, the J call TRBJ1-6; D ambiguous. The CDR3 totals 14 residues. Per germline, CDR1 MNHNY and CDR2 SVGAGI (reference sequence). For the CDR3, the DNA is TGTGCCAGCAGTAACTCCCCCGCTCGGGTAGCCCTCCACTTT. It encodes CASSNSPARVALHF.

This chain links TRBV6-1 with TRBJ2-7; D unresolved. Germline assignment: CDR1 MNHNS and CDR2 SASEGT. The CDR3 contains 10 residues. V lost 5 bases and J 4 bases, leaving 3 bases between the germline ends. The CDR3, as DNA: TGTGCCAGCAGTCTATACGAGCAGTACTTC. It codes for CASSLYEQYF.

The chain couples TRBV11-2 to TRBJ2-1, with a tentative D call TRBD2 (5 bases). The V gene's germline CDR1 is SGHAT and CDR2 FQNNGV. V gave up 6 bases and J gave up 3 bases, with 12 bases separating them. The CDR3 length is 14 residues. CDR3 coding DNA: TGTGCCAGCAGAGGTGGGAGTTTCTACAATGAGCAGTTCTTC. Amino acid sequence: CASRGGSFYNEQFF.

The chain employs TRBV4-1 and TRBJ2-6; possibly TRBD1 for D (6 bases). V shed 3 bases and J shed 1 base, with 10 bases lying between them. Germline lookup yields CDR1 MGHRA and CDR2 YSYEKL. The CDR3 has 16 amino acids. The CDR3 loop reads CASSHEQGSGANVLTF. CDR3 bases: TGCGCCAGCAGCCACGAACAGGGATCTGGGGCCAACGTCCTGACTTTC.

J is TRBJ2-7 and V is TRBV18; 10 nucleotides match TRBD1. From germline, CDR1 is KGHSH and CDR2 LQKENI. The CDR3 runs 18 residues. With V trimmed by 3 bases and J by 0 bases, 11 bases remained unmatched. The CDR3 sequence: CASSPTGTGATPSYEQYF. CDR3 nucleotides: TGTGCCAGCTCACCTACCGGGACAGGGGCAACTCCCTCCTACGAGCAGTACTTC.

V is TRBV6-1 and J is TRBJ1-4; tentatively, D is TRBD1 (5 bases). The germline CDR1 and CDR2 sequences are MNHNS and SASEGT. The CDR3 spans 13 residues. The V end was cut by 6 bases, the J end by 5 bases, with 10 bases between. CDR3 bases: TGTGCCAGCAGACAGGCGATCAATGAAAAACTGTTTTTT. Translated: CASRQAINEKLFF.

The chain carries TRBV10-3 and TRBJ1-2; maybe TRBD1 (6 bases). CDR3 length: 15 amino acids. Germline V gives CDR1 ENHRY, CDR2 SYGVKD. Deletions cut 7 bases from V and 0 bases from J, with 15 bases between. CDR3 region: CAITKGQRTNYGYTF. The DNA for the CDR3 is TGTGCCATCACCAAAGGACAGAGGACTAACTATGGCTACACCTTC.

This chain uses TRBV28 with TRBJ1-5, with D perhaps TRBD1 (5 bases). The CDR3 loop spans 16 amino acids. V lost 2 bases and J lost 0, with 11 bases in between. Germline V CDR1 and CDR2: MDHEN, SYDVKM. This CDR3 is CASSLMRQNSNQPQHF. CDR3 bases: TGTGCCAGCAGTTTAATGAGACAGAATAGCAATCAGCCCCAGCATTTT.

This clone was counted a single time. The CDR3 here is CASGTGVQETQYF. The CDR3 nucleotides are TGTGCCAGCGGGACTGGTGTTCAAGAGACCCAGTACTTC. The chain carries TRBV10-3 and TRBJ2-5; D may be TRBD2 (6 bases). This CDR3 is 13 amino acids long. Deletions cut 10 bases from V and 2 bases from J, with 14 bases between. Germline V gene sequence: CDR1 ENHRY, CDR2 SYGVKD.